This passage covers 27 T cell receptor beta chains from one sample sequenced in a study of early T cells in non-severe SARS-CoV-2 infection. TCRdb re-called the 5' RACE reads with MiXCR, one entry per CDR3 protein. This table holds over 50,000 distinct CDR3 sequences, about 8% found once. The sequenced sample was whole blood, obtained at baseline. The receptor source for this set is an adult who was a healthcare worker with PCR-confirmed SARS-CoV-2 infection or an uninfected control (not recorded which).

The chain recombines TRBV28 with TRBJ2-1, with 8 bases lining up with TRBD2. Germline assignment: CDR1 MDHEN and CDR2 SYDVKM. V trimming: 8 bases; J trimming: 8 bases; junction bases outside the gene matches: 11. The CDR3 runs to 14 residues. Here the CDR3 DNA reads TGTGCCAGCTCGCTCTACGGGAGGGTCCATGAGCAGTTCTTC. Protein sequence: CASSLYGRVHEQFF.

The V gene is TRBV6-5, the J gene TRBJ2-7; 9 positions match TRBD2. CDR1 and CDR2 from the germline V gene are MNHEY and SVGAGI. V shed 5 bases, J shed 2 bases, and the junction held 10 bases outside the gene matches. The CDR3 runs 16 residues. The CDR3 DNA follows: TGTGCCAGCAGTCCGGTAGCGGGAGCGAATACCTACGAGCAGTACTTC. The encoded protein is CASSPVAGANTYEQYF.

This clonotype has a count of ten or more. J is TRBJ1-1 and V is TRBV5-4; unclear D gene. Trimming stripped 5 bases from V and 7 bases from J, with 21 bases between. The CDR3 contains 15 residues. The germline V gene has CDR1 SGHNT and CDR2 YYREEE (reference sequence). This CDR3 is CASRGRGGKGVEAFF. The CDR3 nucleotides are TGTGCCAGCAGGGGAAGAGGCGGGAAGGGAGTTGAAGCTTTCTTT.

This clonotype was picked up many times. The chain uses TRBV20-1 and TRBJ2-7; TRBD2 matches 14 bases. The germline CDR1 and CDR2 sequences are DFQATT and SNEGSKA (reference sequence). V shed 3 bases, J shed 6 bases, and the junction held 10 bases outside the gene matches. The CDR3 spans 16 residues. The CDR3 reads CSASSGLAGARGEQYF. CDR3 nucleotide sequence: TGCAGTGCTAGCTCGGGACTAGCGGGAGCAAGAGGCGAGCAGTACTTC.

The chain recombines TRBV7-2 with TRBJ2-5, with 11 bases fitting TRBD1. The CDR3 extends over 13 amino acids. Germline CDR1 reads SGHTA; CDR2 reads FQGNSA. V dropped 11 bases and J dropped 5; count of bases not matched to a gene: 7. The DNA for the CDR3 is TGTGCCTCCGGACAGGGGGCGGGGGAGACCCAGTACTTC. It is translated as CASGQGAGETQYF.

This clonotype has ten or more counts. The chain links TRBV6-2 or TRBV6-3 to TRBJ2-1; D not resolved. Germline V lookup: CDR1 MNHEY, CDR2 SVGEGT. This CDR3 is built from 11 residues. The V end was cut by 4 bases, the J end by 7 bases, with 5 bases between. The CDR3 here is CASSSRNEQFF. The CDR3 DNA reads TGTGCCAGCAGTTCGCGAAATGAGCAGTTCTTC.

This clonotype was seen ten or more times. This chain joins TRBV7-6 and TRBJ2-5; D is unclear. Between the trimmed V and J ends, which lost 1 base and 5 bases, there was a span of 11 bases. The CDR3 consists of 14 residues. CDR1 SGHVS and CDR2 FNYEAQ come from the germline V gene. CDR3 sequence: CASSLGTNLETQYF. CDR3 DNA sequence: TGTGCCAGCAGCTTAGGCACCAATCTTGAGACCCAGTACTTC.

This clonotype was seen more than once but under ten times. The V call is TRBV7-9, the J call TRBJ2-7; the D call may be TRBD1 or TRBD2 (5 bases each). CDR1 SEHNR and CDR2 FQNEAQ come from the germline V gene (reference sequence). Trimming removed 1 base at V and 6 bases at J, with 13 bases between. The CDR3 sequence is 14 residues long. CDR3 protein: CASSLGGAFREQYF. CDR3 DNA sequence: TGTGCCAGCAGCTTAGGAGGGGCCTTTCGCGAGCAGTACTTC. The full variable domain, completed using reference TRBV7-9 and TRBJ2-7, is DTGVSQNPRHKITKRGQNVTFRCDPISEHNRLYWYRQTLGQGPEFLTYFQNEAQLEKSRLLSDRFSAERPKGSFSTLEIQRTEQGDSAMYLCASSLGGAFREQYFGPGTRLTVT.

This clonotype was found many times. The chain links TRBV4-1 to TRBJ1-5, with D perhaps matching TRBD1 (6 bases). V was pared by 5 bases and J by 7 bases, with 12 bases between. This CDR3 has 13 amino acids. Looked up from germline, CDR1 is MGHRA and CDR2 is YSYEKL. In DNA form, the CDR3 reads TGCGCCAGCAGCGCACAGGGTGGCCAGCCCCAGCATTTT. It is translated as CASSAQGGQPQHF.

This clonotype was detected ten times or more. V gene TRBV25-1 combines with J gene TRBJ2-1, with a possible D match to TRBD2 (5 bases). Germline loops: CDR1 MGHDK, CDR2 SYGVNS. V was clipped by 4 bases and J by 4 bases, with 11 bases between them. This CDR3 is 14 amino acids long. The CDR3 DNA follows: TGTGCCAGCAGTGCAATGGAGGATTACAATGAGCAGTTCTTC. Amino acids: CASSAMEDYNEQFF.

The genes are TRBV29-1 and TRBJ2-5; D not resolved. This CDR3 region has 10 residues. The V end was cut by 3 bases, the J end by 5 bases, with 4 bases between. Germline CDR1 reads SQVTM; CDR2 reads ANQGSEA. Here the CDR3 reads CSVEVETQYF. The CDR3 DNA follows: TGCAGCGTTGAGGTCGAGACCCAGTACTTC.

This clonotype was detected a few times. The chain is built from TRBV9 and TRBJ2-1, with 10 bases aligning to TRBD2. The germline V gene has CDR1 SGDLS and CDR2 YYNGEE. Trimming at V came to 0 bases and at J to 5 bases, leaving 5 bases not matched to a gene. The CDR3 totals 16 residues. CDR3 DNA: TGTGCCAGCAGCGTAGGAGCGGGAGGGTCCCACAATGAGCAGTTCTTC. Its translation is CASSVGAGGSHNEQFF.

This chain connects TRBV20-1 to TRBJ1-1; D is perhaps TRBD1 (5 bases). The ends were cut back, 0 bases at V and 0 bases at J, with 8 bases in the middle. The germline V gene has CDR1 DFQATT and CDR2 SNEGSKA (reference sequence). The CDR3 covers 14 residues. Here the CDR3 reads CSARDQTVNTEAFF. The CDR3 region has the DNA TGCAGTGCTAGAGATCAGACAGTGAACACTGAAGCTTTCTTT.

This chain connects TRBV20-1 to TRBJ1-1; the D is unclear. V was clipped by 3 bases and J by 4 bases, with 9 bases between them. This CDR3 is 12 amino acids long. The V gene's germline CDR1 is DFQATT and CDR2 SNEGSKA (reference sequence). CDR3 loop: CSARSWGTEAFF. CDR3 coding DNA: TGCAGTGCTAGGTCGTGGGGCACTGAAGCTTTCTTT.

This clonotype has ten or more counts. The V and J genes are TRBV7-3 and TRBJ2-2, with D tentatively TRBD1 or TRBD2 (5 bases each). The CDR3 is 17 residues long. The V end was cut by 2 bases, the J end by 5 bases, with 18 bases between. CDR1 is SGHTA, CDR2 FQGTGA, per germline. CDR3 in DNA: TGTGCCAGCAGCTTATACGGGACCAAAGATTTAACCGGGGAGCTGTTTTTT. Its translation is CASSLYGTKDLTGELFF.

The chain carries TRBV6-2 or TRBV6-3 and TRBJ1-5, with 7 positions matching TRBD1. CDR3 length: 15 residues. Germline V CDR1 and CDR2: MNHEY, SVGEGT. Trimming at V came to 5 bases and at J to 4 bases, leaving 8 bases not matched to a gene. CDR3: CASSEDRRLNQPQHF. In DNA form, the CDR3 reads TGTGCCAGCAGTGAGGACAGGCGGCTTAATCAGCCCCAGCATTTT.

This clonotype was found many times. The CDR3 reads CASRRETGELFF. As DNA, the CDR3 is TGTGCCAGCAGACGGGAGACCGGGGAGCTGTTTTTT. The rearrangement links TRBV7-3 to TRBJ2-2, with D maybe TRBD2 (6 bases). Trimming removed 6 bases from V and 5 bases from J, with 7 bases in between. Per the germline V gene, CDR1 is SGHTA and CDR2 is FQGTGA. The CDR3 has 12 residues.

This clonotype was seen more than once but under ten times. This chain joins TRBV29-1 and TRBJ2-5, with TRBD2 as a possible D gene (6 bases). V lost 7 bases and J lost 4, with 16 bases in between. CDR1 is SQVTM and CDR2 is ANQGSEA in the germline V gene. The CDR3 consists of 13 residues. The CDR3 loop reads CSGRDPAGETQYF. The CDR3 nucleotides read TGCAGCGGGCGGGACCCAGCTGGAGAGACCCAGTACTTC.

This clonotype was counted many times. The V gene is TRBV29-1, the J gene TRBJ1-2; D not certain. CDR1 is SQVTM and CDR2 is ANQGSEA in the germline V gene. The CDR3 totals 11 residues. V was cut by 7 bases and J by 8 bases, with 14 bases left in between. The CDR3 coding sequence is TGCAGCGCCCTCGGCCCACGAGGCTACACCTTC. Its translation: CSALGPRGYTF.

This clonotype showed up many times. The CDR3: CASSPTDWYSYEQYF. The DNA of the CDR3 is TGTGCCAGCAGCCCGACGGACTGGTACTCCTACGAGCAGTACTTC. The chain is built from TRBV5-5 and TRBJ2-7; tentatively, D is TRBD2 (5 bases). The V gene's germline CDR1 is SGHKS and CDR2 YYEKEE (reference sequence). The CDR3 length is 15 residues. V lost 4 bases and J lost 0, with 14 bases in between.

Points on this clonotype: The DNA is omitted, as the CDR3 cannot be located on it reliably, and the CDR3 follows TCRdb's listing. CDR3 residues: CASSSGQGHSPLHF. The genes are TRBV28 and TRBJ1-6; TRBD1 was called by the table and not checked on the DNA. Germline values: CDR1 MDHEN, CDR2 SYDVKM. Inclusive of both ends, the CDR3 amounts to 14 amino acids.

This clonotype was found a few times. This chain links TRBV7-9 with TRBJ2-3; possibly TRBD1 or TRBD2 for D (5 bases each). The CDR3 totals 15 residues. CDR1 is SEHNR, CDR2 FQNEAQ, per germline (reference sequence). Trimming stripped 6 bases from V and 4 bases from J, with 17 bases between. CDR3 sequence reads: CASRSGTWRPDTQYF. Written as DNA, the CDR3 is TGTGCCAGCAGATCCGGGACGTGGAGGCCAGATACGCAGTATTTT.

This sequence joins TRBV5-1 and TRBJ2-2, with D hard to call. CDR1 and CDR2 (germline): SGHRS, YFSETQ. The V gene lost 4 bases and the J gene lost 3 bases, with 10 bases spanning the gap. The CDR3 sequence is 14 residues long. CDR3: CASSPKVDTGELFF. The CDR3 coding sequence is TGCGCCAGCAGCCCCAAGGTCGACACCGGGGAGCTGTTTTTT.

In its sample, this clonotype was seen a few times. The rearrangement links TRBV27 to TRBJ2-1; D might be TRBD2 (5 bases). This CDR3 comprises 14 residues. V was cut by 8 bases and J by 6 bases, with 17 bases left in between. CDR1 MNHEY and CDR2 SMNVEV come from the germline V gene (reference sequence). The CDR3 sequence: CASGRSGLPNEQFF. The CDR3 coding sequence is TGTGCCAGCGGAAGAAGCGGCCTCCCCAATGAGCAGTTCTTC.

This clonotype was observed a handful of times. The chain joins TRBV24-1 to TRBJ1-1; possibly TRBD1 for D (6 bases). CDR1 KGHDR and CDR2 SFDVKD come from the germline V gene. V lost 7 bases, J lost 1 base, and 9 bases lay in between. The CDR3 covers 13 residues. CDR3 DNA sequence: TGTGCCACCAGGTCGACAGGGAACACTGAAGCTTTCTTT. Its translation: CATRSTGNTEAFF.

This chain uses TRBV27 with TRBJ2-3; no firm D call. This CDR3 is 15 amino acids long. Germline V CDR1 and CDR2: MNHEY, SMNVEV (reference sequence). Trimming took off 6 bases at V and 0 bases at J, with 13 bases between the two ends. For the CDR3, the DNA is TGTGCCAGCAGAGTGCTTTGGGGTAGCACAGATACGCAGTATTTT. Translating gives CASRVLWGSTDTQYF.

This clonotype was observed a few times. The CDR3 DNA reads TGTGCCAGCAGTCCCCACCGGGGGAGGAAACTGTTTTTT. It translates to CASSPHRGRKLFF. The V call is TRBV12-3 or TRBV12-4, the J call TRBJ1-4, with D maybe TRBD1 (5 bases). The CDR3 consists of 13 residues. Trimming removed 5 bases at V and 11 bases at J, with 15 bases between.